This entry describes one T cell receptor beta chain. Its specific antigen is unknown. One base away there is no much larger clone; base qualities are not given. These data originate in a study of Ad26.COV2.S vaccination and SARS-CoV-2 variants (dated by TCRdb to 2020 to 2023). For the study in its entirety: Vaccine-arm donors came from COV1001, a multicentre, randomized, double-blind, placebo-controlled phase I-IIa trial of Ad26.COV2.S in healthy adults. Ad26.COV2.S was administered intramuscularly at a dose of 5x10^10 or 1x10^11 viral particles, either as one shot or as two shots given 56 days apart. TCRbeta repertoire sequencing was used to assess the specificity and breadth of SARS-CoV-2-reactive T cell receptors after Ad26.COV2.S vaccination. A total of 32 samples were included in the TCR-sequenced set, comprising roughly 20 Ad26.COV2.S vaccine recipients, 5 placebo recipients and 8 SARS-CoV-2 convalescent individuals. Trial participants were randomized into five groups of five: low-dose or high-dose Ad26.COV2.S given once or twice, or placebo on both occasions. Investigators remained blinded to trial group allocation during experiments and outcome assessment.

The treatment or condition label, as the study defines it: 19 received Ad26.COV2.S at low or high dose, single or two shots; about 5 received placebo; per-sample allocation not given. Repertoires of vaccine and placebo recipients were sequenced from samples collected on day 63 after the first injection. Cohort 1b enrolled about two dozen adults aged 18-55 years at a single site in Boston, USA, between 29 July and 7 August 2020. As a vaccine, Ad26.COV2.S was a replication-incompetent adenovirus type 26 vector that expressed a prefusion-stabilized SARS-CoV-2 spike protein derived from the original Wuhan strain. The paper as a whole reports these results and caveats: It was noted by the authors that total T cell responses may have been underestimated by the TCR breadth and depth analyses. Comparing responses between vaccine doses or regimens was not something the study was powered to do. Higher spike-specific TCR breadth was observed in Ad26.COV2.S recipients than in placebo recipients (P = 0.0014). Vaccine and placebo recipients had similar non-spike TCR breadth, a finding consistent with the vaccine containing only spike. Substantial breadth of spike-specific CD8+ and CD4+ T cell responses was reported after vaccination.

TCRbeta CDR3 regions were sequenced with the immunoSEQ Assay. After extraction, genomic DNA underwent amplification by bias-controlled multiplex PCR, followed by high-throughput sequencing. The authors' analysis ran thus. Collapsing and filtering of sequences were performed to quantify the absolute abundance of each unique TCRbeta CDR3 region. Usable DNA was measured by amplifying reference genes present in all nucleated cells, and TCRbeta template counts were normalized to that usable DNA to estimate T cell fraction. Repertoire TCRs were annotated as SARS-CoV-2-specific by exact matching of V gene, CDR3 amino acid sequence and J gene to a known reactive TCR set. MIRA supplied the reference SARS-CoV-2 TCR set, which was filtered for enrichment in COVID-19-positive ImmuneCODE repertoires so that public or cross-reactive TCRs were removed. Based on the MIRA antigens, annotated TCRs were further analysed at the level of specific ORF or position within ORF. Breadth was defined as annotated unique rearrangements over total unique productive rearrangements; depth was the summed frequency of those rearrangements. Group comparisons of TCR breadth used two-sided Wilcoxon rank-sum tests. In its TCRdb copy, this immuneACCESS table keeps in-frame sequences only and misses some clones. Where compared with another copy, unresolved V genes explain less than half of these, and the others have no known cause. That table furnishes V, J and clone size, whereas the DNA furnished D and trimming. The sample records some 450,000 clones, about 90% of which are singletons. About 4.1% of the sample is taken by the ten largest.

The CDR3 runs 14 amino acids, cysteine and phenylalanine included. The entry retains the CDR3 DNA only, 42 bases that are in frame from base 1. The trim is 3 bases for V and 4 bases for J, with a gap of 16 bases between the germline ends. According to the germline V gene (reference sequence), CDR1 reads DFQATT and CDR2 reads SNEGSKA. The chain was built from TRBV20-1 and TRBJ2-7; the D call is possibly TRBD1 or TRBD2, each sharing 5 bases. Source: peripheral blood, taken in a trial of Ad26.COV2.S vaccine versus placebo. The source is a person aged 18-65 years who received the Ad26.COV2.S COVID-19 vaccine or a placebo. The CDR3 reads as follows: CSASSGTGIYEQYF. The sequenced DNA is TGCAGTGCTAGTTCCGGGACGGGGATTTACGAGCAGTACTTC.